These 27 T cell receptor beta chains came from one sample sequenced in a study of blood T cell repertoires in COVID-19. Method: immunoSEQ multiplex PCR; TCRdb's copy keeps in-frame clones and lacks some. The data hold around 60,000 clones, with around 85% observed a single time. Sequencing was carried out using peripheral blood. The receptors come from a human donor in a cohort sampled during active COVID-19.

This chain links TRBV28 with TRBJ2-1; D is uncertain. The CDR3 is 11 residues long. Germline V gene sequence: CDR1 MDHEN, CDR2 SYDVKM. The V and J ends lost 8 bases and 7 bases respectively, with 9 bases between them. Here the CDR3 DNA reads TGTGCCAGCCTTAAAATGAATGAGCAGTTCTTC. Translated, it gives CASLKMNEQFF.

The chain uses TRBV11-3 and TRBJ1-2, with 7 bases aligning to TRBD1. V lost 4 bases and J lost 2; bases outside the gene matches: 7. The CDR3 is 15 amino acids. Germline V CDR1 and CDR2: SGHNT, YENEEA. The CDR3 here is CASSSRQGWNYGYTF. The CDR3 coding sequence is TGTGCCAGCAGCTCCCGACAGGGTTGGAACTATGGCTACACCTTC.

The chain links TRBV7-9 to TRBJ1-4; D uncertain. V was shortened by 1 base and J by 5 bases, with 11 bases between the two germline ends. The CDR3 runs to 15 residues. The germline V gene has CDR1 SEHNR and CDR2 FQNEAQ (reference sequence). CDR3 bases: TGTGCCAGCAGCTTAGTGTGGTCAGAAAATGAAAAACTGTTTTTT. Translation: CASSLVWSENEKLFF. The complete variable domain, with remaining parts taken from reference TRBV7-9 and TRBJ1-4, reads DTGVSQNPRHKITKRGQNVTFRCDPISEHNRLYWYRQTLGQGPEFLTYFQNEAQLEKSRLLSDRFSAERPKGSFSTLEIQRTEQGDSAMYLCASSLVWSENEKLFFGSGTQLSVL.

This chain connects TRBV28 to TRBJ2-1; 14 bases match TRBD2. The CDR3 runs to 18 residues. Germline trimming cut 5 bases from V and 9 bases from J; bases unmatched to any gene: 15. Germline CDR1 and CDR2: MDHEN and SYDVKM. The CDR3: CASSAPFSGTSGSGEQFF. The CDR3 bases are TGTGCCAGCAGTGCTCCTTTTTCTGGGACTAGCGGGAGTGGTGAGCAGTTCTTC.

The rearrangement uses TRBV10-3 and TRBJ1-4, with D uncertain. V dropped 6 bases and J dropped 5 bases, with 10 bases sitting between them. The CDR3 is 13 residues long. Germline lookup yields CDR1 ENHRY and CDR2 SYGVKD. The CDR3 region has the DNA TGTGCCATCAGCCGAGGTCCCAATGAAAAACTGTTTTTT. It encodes CAISRGPNEKLFF.

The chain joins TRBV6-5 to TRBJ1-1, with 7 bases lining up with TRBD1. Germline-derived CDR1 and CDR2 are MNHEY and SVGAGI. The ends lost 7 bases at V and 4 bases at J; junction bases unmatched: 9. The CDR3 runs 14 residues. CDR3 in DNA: TGTGCCAGCATCACGCGGAGGGGGCGCACTGAAGCTTTCTTT. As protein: CASITRRGRTEAFF.

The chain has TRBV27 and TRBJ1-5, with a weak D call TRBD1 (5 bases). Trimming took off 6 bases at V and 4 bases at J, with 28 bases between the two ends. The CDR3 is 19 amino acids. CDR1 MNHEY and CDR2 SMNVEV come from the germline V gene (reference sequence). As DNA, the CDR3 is TGTGCCAGCAGGGGCAATGGTGTGCAGGGTAGGCGCGGAAATCAGCCCCAGCATTTT. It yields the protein CASRGNGVQGRRGNQPQHF.

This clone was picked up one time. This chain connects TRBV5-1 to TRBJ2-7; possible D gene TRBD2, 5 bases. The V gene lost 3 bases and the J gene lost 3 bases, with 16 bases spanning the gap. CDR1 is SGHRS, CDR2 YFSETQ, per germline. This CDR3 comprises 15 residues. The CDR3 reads CASSSSEGGLYEQYF. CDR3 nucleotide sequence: TGCGCCAGCAGCTCTTCTGAAGGAGGCCTCTACGAGCAGTACTTC. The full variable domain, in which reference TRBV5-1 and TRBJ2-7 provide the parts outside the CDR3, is KAGVTQTPRYLIKTRGQQVTLSCSPISGHRSVSWYQQTPGQGLQFLFEYFSETQRNKGNFPGRFSGRQFSNSRSEMNVSTLELGDSALYLCASSSSEGGLYEQYFGPGTRLTVT.

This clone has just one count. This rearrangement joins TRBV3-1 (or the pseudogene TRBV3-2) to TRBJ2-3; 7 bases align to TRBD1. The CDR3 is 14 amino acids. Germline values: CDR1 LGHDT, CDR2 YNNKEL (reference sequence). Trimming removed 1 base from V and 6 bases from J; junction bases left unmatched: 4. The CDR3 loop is CASSQANRGDTQYF. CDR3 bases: TGTGCCAGCAGCCAAGCAAACAGGGGTGATACGCAGTATTTT.

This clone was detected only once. CDR3 amino acids: CASSLDIFGTRSTDTQYF. The CDR3 DNA reads as TGTGCCAGCAGCTTAGATATCTTTGGGACAAGGAGCACAGATACGCAGTATTTT. V and J are TRBV11-2 and TRBJ2-3, with TRBD1 as a possible D gene (6 bases). The CDR3 loop spans 18 amino acids. Germline V CDR1 and CDR2: SGHAT, FQNNGV. V lost 0 bases, J lost 0 bases, and 16 bases lay in between.

CDR3 loop: CASSLWQGRSPLHF. The CDR3 coding sequence is TGTGCCAGCAGTTTATGGCAGGGGAGATCACCCCTCCACTTT. V usage is TRBV28 and J usage is TRBJ1-6, with TRBD1 as a possible D gene (6 bases). Trimming took 0 bases from V and 10 from J, leaving 10 bases between them. The CDR3 is 14 amino acids. Germline V CDR1 and CDR2: MDHEN, SYDVKM.

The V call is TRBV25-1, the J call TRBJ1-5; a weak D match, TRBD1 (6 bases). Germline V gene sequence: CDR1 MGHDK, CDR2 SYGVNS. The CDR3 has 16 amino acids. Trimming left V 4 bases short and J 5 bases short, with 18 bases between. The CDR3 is CASSGELGRGDQPQHF. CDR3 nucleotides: TGTGCCAGCAGTGGAGAGTTAGGCAGGGGCGATCAGCCCCAGCATTTT.

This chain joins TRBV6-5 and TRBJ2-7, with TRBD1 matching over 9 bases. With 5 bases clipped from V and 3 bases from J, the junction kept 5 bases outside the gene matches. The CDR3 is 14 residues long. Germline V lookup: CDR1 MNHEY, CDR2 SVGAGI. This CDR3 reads CASSKQGAGYEQYF. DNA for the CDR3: TGTGCCAGCAGTAAACAGGGGGCAGGCTACGAGCAGTACTTC.

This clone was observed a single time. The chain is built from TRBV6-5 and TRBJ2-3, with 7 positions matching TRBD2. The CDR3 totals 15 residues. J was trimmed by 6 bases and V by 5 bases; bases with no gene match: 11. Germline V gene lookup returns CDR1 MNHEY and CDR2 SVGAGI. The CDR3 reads CASSNERGGRDTQYF. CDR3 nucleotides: TGTGCCAGCAGTAATGAGCGGGGAGGGCGGGATACGCAGTATTTT.

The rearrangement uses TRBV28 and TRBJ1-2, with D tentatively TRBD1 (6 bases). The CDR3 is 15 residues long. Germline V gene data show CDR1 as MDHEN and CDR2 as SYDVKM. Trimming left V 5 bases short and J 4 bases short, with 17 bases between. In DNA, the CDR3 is TGTGCCAGCAGTCTCAGGGGCTTTTGGAGCTATGGCTACACCTTC. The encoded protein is CASSLRGFWSYGYTF.

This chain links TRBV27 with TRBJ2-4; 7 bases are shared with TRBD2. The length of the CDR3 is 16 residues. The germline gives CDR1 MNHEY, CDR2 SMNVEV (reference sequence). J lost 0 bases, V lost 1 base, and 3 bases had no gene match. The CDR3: CASSLWAGVAKNIQYF. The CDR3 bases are TGTGCCAGCAGTTTATGGGCGGGAGTAGCCAAAAACATTCAGTACTTC.

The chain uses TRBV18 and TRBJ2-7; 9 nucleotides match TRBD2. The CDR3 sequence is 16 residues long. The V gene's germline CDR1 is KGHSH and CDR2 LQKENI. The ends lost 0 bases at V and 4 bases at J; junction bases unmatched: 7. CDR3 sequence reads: CASSPPGGRALYEQYF. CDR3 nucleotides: TGTGCCAGCTCACCACCGGGCGGGAGGGCGTTGTACGAGCAGTACTTC. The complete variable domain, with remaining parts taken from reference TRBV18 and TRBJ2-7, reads NAGVMQNPRHLVRRRGQEARLRCSPMKGHSHVYWYRQLPEEGLKFMVYLQKENIIDESGMPKERFSAEFPKEGPSILRIQQVVRGDSAAYFCASSPPGGRALYEQYFGPGTRLTVT.

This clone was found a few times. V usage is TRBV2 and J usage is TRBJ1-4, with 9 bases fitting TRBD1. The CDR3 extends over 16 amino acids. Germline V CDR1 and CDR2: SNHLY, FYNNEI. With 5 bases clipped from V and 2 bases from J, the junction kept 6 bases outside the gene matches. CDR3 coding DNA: TGTGCCAGCAGTAATCACAGGGGGCTGACTAATGAAAAACTGTTTTTT. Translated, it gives CASSNHRGLTNEKLFF.

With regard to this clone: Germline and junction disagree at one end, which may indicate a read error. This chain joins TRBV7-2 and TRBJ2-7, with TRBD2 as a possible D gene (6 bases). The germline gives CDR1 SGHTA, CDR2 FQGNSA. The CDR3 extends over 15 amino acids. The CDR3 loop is CASRRDRDASHEQYF. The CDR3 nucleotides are TGTGCCAGCAGGCGGGATCGGGATGCCTCCCACGAGCAGTACTTC.

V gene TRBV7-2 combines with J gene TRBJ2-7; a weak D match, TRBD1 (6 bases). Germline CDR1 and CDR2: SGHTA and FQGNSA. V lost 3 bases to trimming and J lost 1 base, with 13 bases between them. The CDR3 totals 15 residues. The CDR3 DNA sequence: TGTGCCAGCAGCTTCCCAGGGGACAAATCCTACGAGCAGTACTTC. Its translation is CASSFPGDKSYEQYF.

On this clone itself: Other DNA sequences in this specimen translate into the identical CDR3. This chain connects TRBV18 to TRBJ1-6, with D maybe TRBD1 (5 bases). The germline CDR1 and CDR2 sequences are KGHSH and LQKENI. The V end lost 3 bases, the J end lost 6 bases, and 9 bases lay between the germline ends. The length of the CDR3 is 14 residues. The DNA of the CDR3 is TGTGCCAGCTCACCGGAGACAGCTAATTCACCCCTCCACTTT. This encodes CASSPETANSPLHF.

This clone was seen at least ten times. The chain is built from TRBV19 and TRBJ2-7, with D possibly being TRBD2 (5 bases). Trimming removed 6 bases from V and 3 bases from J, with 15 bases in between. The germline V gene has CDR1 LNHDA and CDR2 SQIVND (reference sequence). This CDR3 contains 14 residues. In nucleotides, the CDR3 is TGTGCCAGTAGCTCCTGGGCCGGGAACTACGAGCAGTACTTC. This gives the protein CASSSWAGNYEQYF.

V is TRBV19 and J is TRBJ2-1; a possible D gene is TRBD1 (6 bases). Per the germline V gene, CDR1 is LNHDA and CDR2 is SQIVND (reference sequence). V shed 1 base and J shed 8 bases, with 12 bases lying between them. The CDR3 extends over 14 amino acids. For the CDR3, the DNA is TGTGCCAGTAGTATAGGGGAGCAGGGGTATGAGCAGTTCTTC. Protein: CASSIGEQGYEQFF.

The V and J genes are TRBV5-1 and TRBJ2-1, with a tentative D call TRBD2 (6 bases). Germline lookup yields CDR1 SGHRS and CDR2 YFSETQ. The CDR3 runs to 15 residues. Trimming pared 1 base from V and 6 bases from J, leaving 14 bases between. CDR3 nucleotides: TGCGCCAGCAGCTTGAATTGGCGGGACGGCAATGAGCAGTTCTTC. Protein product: CASSLNWRDGNEQFF. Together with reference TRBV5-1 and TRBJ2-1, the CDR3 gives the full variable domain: KAGVTQTPRYLIKTRGQQVTLSCSPISGHRSVSWYQQTPGQGLQFLFEYFSETQRNKGNFPGRFSGRQFSNSRSEMNVSTLELGDSALYLCASSLNWRDGNEQFFGPGTRLTVL.

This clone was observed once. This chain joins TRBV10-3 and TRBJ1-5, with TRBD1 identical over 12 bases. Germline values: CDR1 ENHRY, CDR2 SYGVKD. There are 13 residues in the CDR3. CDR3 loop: CAIGDRGLEPQHF. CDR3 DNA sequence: TGTGCAATCGGGGACAGGGGGCTTGAGCCCCAGCATTTT.

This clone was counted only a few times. Here the CDR3 reads CASSRLDRGNSPLHF. The CDR3 region has the DNA TGTGCCAGCTCACGCCTGGACAGGGGGAATTCACCCCTCCACTTT. J is TRBJ1-6 and V is TRBV18; TRBD1 matches at 10 bases. The CDR3 is 15 residues long. The trim removed 4 bases at V and 7 bases at J, leaving 4 bases unmatched. Germline V gene sequence: CDR1 KGHSH, CDR2 LQKENI.

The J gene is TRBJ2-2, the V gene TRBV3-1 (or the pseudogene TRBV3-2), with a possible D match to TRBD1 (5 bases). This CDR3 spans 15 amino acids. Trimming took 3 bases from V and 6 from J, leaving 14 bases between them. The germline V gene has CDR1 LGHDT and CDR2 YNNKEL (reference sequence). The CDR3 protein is CASSHPGFVAGELFF. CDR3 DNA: TGTGCCAGCAGCCATCCAGGGTTTGTGGCCGGGGAGCTGTTTTTT.